These 8 T cell receptor delta chains came from one sample sequenced in a study of human gamma delta and Vdelta1 T cells. These receptors' antigens are unknown. TCRdb ran CATT on the PCR reads. The sample includes about 13,000 delta-chain clones, almost 50% seen only once; the top ten take approximately 1.4%. Material: Vdelta1 gamma-delta T cells from blood grown in culture (DOT cells). These receptors all come from a human donor in good health.

The chain has TRDV1 and TRDJ1; D may be TRDD3 (7 bases). The ends were cut back, 2 bases at V and 9 bases at J, with 43 bases in the middle. CDR1 is TSWWSYY, CDR2 QGS, per germline. The CDR3 contains 23 residues. DNA of the CDR3: TGTGCTCTTGGGGAATTCACCGACCAATTCCTAGGACCCTTACTGGGGCAGATAGAGGAACTCATCTTT. Protein sequence: CALGEFTDQFLGPLLGQIEELIF.

This clone was seen a handful of times. This chain links TRDV1 with TRDJ1; 10 nucleotides match TRDD3. CDR1 TSWWSYY and CDR2 QGS come from the germline V gene. The trim removed 5 bases at V and 1 base at J, leaving 13 bases unmatched. This CDR3 contains 18 residues. CDR3 DNA: TGTGCTCTTGGGTTGTTCGCGAGGTGGGGGATACTCACCGATAAACTCATCTTT. Encoded protein: CALGLFARWGILTDKLIF.

The table lists this clone with a few counts. This chain connects TRDV1 to TRDJ1, with D possibly matching TRDD2 (5 bases). From germline, CDR1 is TSWWSYY and CDR2 QGS. Trimming removed 1 base from V and 0 bases from J, with 18 bases in between. CDR3 length equals 18 residues. This CDR3 is CALGERDLRSRYTDKLIF. DNA of the CDR3: TGTGCTCTTGGGGAACGCGACCTTCGTAGTCGCTACACCGATAAACTCATCTTT.

V gene TRDV1 combines with J gene TRDJ1, with 9 bases that match TRDD3. Unmatched junction bases numbered 16, after V lost 8 bases and J lost 0 bases. From germline, CDR1 is TSWWSYY and CDR2 QGS. The CDR3 has 18 residues. CDR3 nucleotide sequence: TGTGCTCTTTCTACCCCCGAGACTGGGGGAGCGTACACCGATAAACTCATCTTT. Residues: CALSTPETGGAYTDKLIF.

The chain has TRDV1 and TRDJ1; 11 nucleotides line up with TRDD3. Germline-derived CDR1 and CDR2 are TSWWSYY and QGS. Trimming at V came to 0 bases and at J to 3 bases, leaving 12 bases not matched to a gene. This CDR3 has 19 amino acids. In DNA form, the CDR3 reads TGTGCTCTTGGGGAACTTGCAAACTTTGGGGGATACGGCCCCGATAAACTCATCTTT. Amino acids: CALGELANFGGYGPDKLIF.

V and J are TRDV1 and TRDJ1; 11 bases fit TRDD3. Per germline, CDR1 TSWWSYY and CDR2 QGS. The CDR3 consists of 19 residues. J gave up 3 bases and V 5 bases, and 17 bases lay outside the gene matches. The CDR3 DNA sequence: TGTGCTCTTGGGAACCGCCTTCCTTCGGTGGGGGATACGGCCGATAAACTCATCTTT. Translating it yields CALGNRLPSVGDTADKLIF.

The V call is TRDV1, the J call TRDJ1; 8 bases map to TRDD3. The CDR3 loop spans 22 amino acids. Losses at the gene ends were 3 bases for V and 0 bases for J; bases not matched to a gene: 24. Germline values: CDR1 TSWWSYY, CDR2 QGS. The CDR3 reads CALGDKPLRRLLGVAYTDKLIF. CDR3 bases: TGTGCTCTTGGGGATAAACCTCTACGCCGGTTACTGGGGGTCGCGTACACCGATAAACTCATCTTT.

V usage is TRDV1 and J usage is TRDJ1; 13 bases map to TRDD3. The CDR3 spans 19 residues. V dropped 0 bases and J dropped 1; count of bases not matched to a gene: 8. CDR1 TSWWSYY and CDR2 QGS come from the germline V gene. CDR3 residues: CALGELIGTGGYGTDKLIF. Here the CDR3 DNA reads TGTGCTCTTGGGGAACTCATAGGTACTGGGGGATACGGCACCGATAAACTCATCTTT.